This TCR beta chain was captured by sequencing in a study of blood T cell repertoires in COVID-19. Study-wide background: The cDNA or gDNA used as material had been derived from T cells, B-cell-depleted T cells, or PBMCs.

This clone has just one count. The CDR3 has 13 amino acids. Trimming removed 7 bases from V and 6 bases from J; junction bases left unmatched: 10. In germline, CDR1 is SGHRS, CDR2 YFSETQ. Generated by immunoSEQ multiplex PCR, the TCRdb table keeps only in-frame clones and is missing some. The sample shows roughly 500,000 clones, roughly 89% of them seen only once. Material for sequencing was peripheral blood. The V and J genes are TRBV5-1 and TRBJ2-7; TRBD1 aligns across 7 bases. The source is a man aged 18 to 29 with COVID-19, enrolled during active disease. CDR3 coding DNA: TGCGCCAGCGCACCGGACAGGTTTGGCGAGCAGTACTTC. Translation gives CASAPDRFGEQYF.